This T cell receptor beta chain is drawn from a study of ipilimumab plus nivolumab after autologous stem cell transplantation. Across the study: Median doses per patient: a few ipilimumab, seven to nine nivolumab. DLBCL patients had primary refractory or relapsed disease.

CDR1 is SEHNR, CDR2 FQNEAQ, per germline (reference sequence). V dropped 7 bases and J dropped 0 bases, with 3 bases sitting between them. This CDR3 is built from 12 residues. Through week 26, nivolumab 3 mg/kg IV was given weeks 1, 4, 7, 10, then biweekly. Comments on this clone: Its antigen is not identified.

Clones were sequenced by immunoSEQ multiplex PCR, and TCRdb holds only the in-frame ones, with some missing. The table lists tens of thousands of clones, 83% of them singletons. Overall study results and limits: TCR repertoire, Treg phenotype and gut microbiota reportedly support more study of this approach.

The clonotype originates from a male donor with diffuse large B-cell lymphoma. The sample here was PBMCs, taken in a trial of ipilimumab plus nivolumab as post-transplant consolidation. This chain joins TRBV7-9 and TRBJ2-2, with D hard to call. The CDR3 nucleotides read TGTGCCAGCACCTCGAACACCGGGGAGCTGTTTTTT. Protein product: CASTSNTGELFF.